This entry features one T cell receptor beta chain sequence. This CDR3 spans 14 amino acids. V lost 7 bases to trimming and J lost 8 bases; unmatched junction nucleotides: 11. Germline V lookup: CDR1 MDHEN, CDR2 SYDVKM. The sample is drawn from a study of blood T cell repertoires in COVID-19. Looking at the study overall: Acute-phase and convalescent COVID-19 samples originated in the United States, Italy and Spain. T cells, B-cell-depleted T cells, or PBMCs provided the cDNA or gDNA that served as material.

Here immunoSEQ multiplex PCR was the method, and the copy in TCRdb shows in-frame clones only, minus some. The sample shows roughly 99,000 clones, over 70% of them seen only once. The chain carries TRBV28 and TRBJ1-2; 9 nucleotides match TRBD1. The TCR was taken from a woman older than 75 with acute or convalescent COVID-19. The sample consisted of peripheral blood. The DNA of the CDR3 is TGTGCCAGCACCTCAACAGGGACAGGGAGCGGCTACACCTTC. It specifies CASTSTGTGSGYTF.